These 4 T cell receptor beta chains share one sample of origin, sequenced in a study of blood T cell repertoires in COVID-19. Method: immunoSEQ multiplex PCR; TCRdb's copy keeps in-frame clones and lacks some. The profile shows 210,000 or so clones, approximately 78% of them singletons. The sequencing sample was made of peripheral blood. The receptors stem from an elderly woman with active or convalescent COVID-19.

The table lists this clone with a few counts. This chain connects TRBV10-1 to TRBJ2-7, with D perhaps TRBD2 (7 bases). The CDR3 loop spans 14 amino acids. The germline V gene has CDR1 WNHNN and CDR2 SYGVQD (reference sequence). The V end lost 6 bases, the J end lost 1 base, and 13 bases lay between the germline ends. CDR3 DNA sequence: TGCGCCAGCAGACCGGGGGGCGATTCCTACGAGCAGTACTTC. Its protein is CASRPGGDSYEQYF.

The chain employs TRBV4-2 and TRBJ1-4; D not resolved. Per the germline V gene, CDR1 is LGHNA and CDR2 is YNFKEQ. This CDR3 region has 16 residues. Trimming stripped 4 bases from V and 6 bases from J, with 18 bases between. For the CDR3, the DNA is TGTGCCAGCAGCCTAGCCAGTACGAGCCCCGATGAAAAACTGTTTTTT. This codes for CASSLASTSPDEKLFF.

This clone was picked up one time. The chain joins TRBV5-8 to TRBJ1-6; D call uncertain. V was shortened by 4 bases and J by 0 bases, with 11 bases between the two germline ends. This CDR3 has 16 amino acids. CDR1 is SGHTS and CDR2 is YDEGEE in the germline V gene. Written as DNA, the CDR3 is TGTGCCAGCAGCGCGCTCCACCGCTCCTATAATTCACCCCTCCACTTT. Residues: CASSALHRSYNSPLHF.

In DNA form, the CDR3 reads TGTGCCAGCAGTCCAGGCGCCCTACCAGGGAAACTGTTTTTT. As protein: CASSPGALPGKLFF. The chain joins TRBV6-5 to TRBJ1-4; a possible D gene is TRBD1 (5 bases). Germline V gene sequence: CDR1 MNHEY, CDR2 SVGAGI. The CDR3 extends over 14 amino acids. Deletions cut 5 bases from V and 11 bases from J, with 18 bases between.